What follows describes a single T cell receptor beta chain. Its matching antigen is unknown. Produced via immunoSEQ multiplex PCR; TCRdb's table is partial and in-frame only. The sample has about 38,000 clones, about four fifths seen once; the top ten hold 9.5% to 13%. This sample was taken from a study of a mutant IDH1 vaccine in newly diagnosed glioma. Germline lookup yields CDR1 SGHTA and CDR2 FQGNSA. The CDR3 extends over 15 amino acids. Trimming cost V 1 base and J 3 bases, with 10 bases left between them. The time point denotes: week 5, during vaccination. The vaccine gave 300 ug of a 20-mer mutant IDH1 peptide subcutaneously per dose.

Source: PBMCs, taken from a glioma patient whose treatment included an IDH1 peptide vaccine. The chain recombines TRBV7-2 with TRBJ1-5; maybe TRBD1 (6 bases). The receptor's source is a man in his fifties or sixties with glioma. The CDR3 coding sequence is TGTGCCAGCAGCTTAGGTACAGGGCCCAATCAGCCCCAGCATTTT. Protein: CASSLGTGPNQPQHF.